A selection of T cell receptor beta chains follows, all from one sample in a study of cytomegalovirus exposure and HLA in healthy donors. Assay used: immunoSEQ multiplex PCR; TCRdb lists only in-frame clones, some missing. The sample includes over 150,000 clones, 80% of them seen just once. Sequencing was carried out using PBMCs. Receptors were obtained from a woman between 40 and 55 years old in good health and CMV-seropositive. Each CDR3 is given with its conserved first and last residue. Each record gives: J gene, V gene, clone size, D gene, CDR3 DNA, CDR3 protein. A D gene is named only where the DNA matches it firmly. The listing skips clone size in some rows; elsewhere it reads once, few, many or a size class.

J: TRBJ2-7; V: TRBV7-3; size: -; D: -; DNA: TGTGCCAGCAGCCTCGTGGGGGGAGGCGAGCAGTACTTC; CDR3: CASSLVGGGEQYF
J: TRBJ2-7; V: TRBV5-1; size: -; D: TRBD2; DNA: TGCGCCAGCAGCGAAAGGACTAGCGGGCTACCCGAGCAGTACTTC; CDR3: CASSERTSGLPEQYF
J: TRBJ2-3; V: TRBV5-4; size: -; D: TRBD2; DNA: TGTGCCAGCAGCTTGCTCAAGACACTAGCGGAAGGGCCGAGGACGCAGTATTTT; CDR3: CASSLLKTLAEGPRTQYF
J: TRBJ2-7; V: TRBV2; size: -; D: TRBD1; DNA: TGTGCCAGCAGTGAGGGGACAGGGGGCGAGCAGTACTTC; CDR3: CASSEGTGGEQYF
J: TRBJ1-2; V: TRBV4-1; size: once; D: TRBD1; DNA: TGCGCCAGCAGCCAAGATCCGGGACAGGGAATTTATGGCTACACCTTC; CDR3: CASSQDPGQGIYGYTF
J: TRBJ2-3; V: TRBV5-1; size: -; D: -; DNA: TGCGCCAGCAGCCGCTCCACGGTTGCAGATACGCAGTATTTT; CDR3: CASSRSTVADTQYF
J: TRBJ2-1; V: TRBV10-2; size: -; D: TRBD1; DNA: TGCGCCAGCGGGACAGGGGTGGGTTACAATGAGCAGTTCTTC; CDR3: CASGTGVGYNEQFF
J: TRBJ2-3; V: TRBV18; size: -; D: TRBD2; DNA: TGTGCCAGCTCACTAGAACTAGCGCGAATCACAGATACGCAGTATTTT; CDR3: CASSLELARITDTQYF
J: TRBJ2-5; V: TRBV28; size: -; D: TRBD1; DNA: TGTGCCAGCAGAACGGACAGGGGAAACTGGTTGGAGACCCAGTACTTC; CDR3: CASRTDRGNWLETQYF
J: TRBJ2-7; V: TRBV18; size: -; D: -; DNA: TGTGCCAGCTCACCAGCCACGAGCTCCTACGAGCAGTACTTC; CDR3: CASSPATSSYEQYF
J: TRBJ1-4; V: TRBV2; size: few; D: TRBD1; DNA: TGTGCCAGCAGCTGGGACAGGGGCTACAACCTGTTTTTT; CDR3: CASSWDRGYNLFF
J: TRBJ2-6; V: TRBV12-2; size: -; D: -; DNA: TGTGCAAGTCGCCTCTGTAAGGGGCACTCTGGGGCCAACGTCCTGACTTTC; CDR3: CASRLCKGHSGANVLTF
J: TRBJ2-2; V: TRBV5-1; size: -; D: TRBD2; DNA: TGCGCCAGCAGCCAGGGACTAGCAGCGAACACCGGGGAGCTGTTTTTT; CDR3: CASSQGLAANTGELFF
J: TRBJ1-3; V: TRBV4-2; size: -; D: -; DNA: TGTGCCAGCAGCCAAGACCAGTGGTCCCAGTTCGGGGGAAACACCATATATTTT; CDR3: CASSQDQWSQFGGNTIYF
J: TRBJ1-1; V: TRBV5-6; size: -; D: -; DNA: TGTGCCAGCAGCTTGAAAGGGGTGAACACTGAAGCTTTCTTT; CDR3: CASSLKGVNTEAFF
J: TRBJ2-7; V: TRBV18; size: -; D: TRBD2; DNA: TGTGCCAGCTCACCACCGTCGCGGGAGAGCTACGAGCAGTACTTC; CDR3: CASSPPSRESYEQYF
J: TRBJ2-1; V: TRBV7-9; size: -; D: TRBD1; DNA: TGTGCCAGCAGCTTAGCGCGAGGGACAGGGGTCAATGAGCAGTTCTTC; CDR3: CASSLARGTGVNEQFF
J: TRBJ2-1; V: TRBV6-1; size: -; D: TRBD1; DNA: TGTGCCAGCAGACCGGGACAGGGGTGGAACAATGAGCAGTTCTTC; CDR3: CASRPGQGWNNEQFF
J: TRBJ1-2; V: TRBV7-9; size: -; D: TRBD1; DNA: TGTGCCAGCAGGAGAGACAGGGGGGAGGGTGGCTACACCTTC; CDR3: CASRRDRGEGGYTF
J: TRBJ1-1; V: TRBV29-1; size: -; D: -; DNA: TGCAGCGTAGGACACAACACTGAAGCTTTCTTT; CDR3: CSVGHNTEAFF
J: TRBJ2-7; V: TRBV13; size: -; D: -; DNA: TGTGCCAGCAGCTTAGCTCGACTAGGCAGGGGGATTCCTAGGAACGAGCAGTACTTC; CDR3: CASSLARLGRGIPRNEQYF
J: TRBJ2-7; V: TRBV19; size: -; D: TRBD2; DNA: TGTGCCAGTAGTAGGAGAAGCGGGGCCTCCTACGAGCAGTACTTC; CDR3: CASSRRSGASYEQYF